These T cell receptor beta chains were read from a single sample in a study of beta chain features in type 1 diabetes. Using immunoSEQ multiplex PCR, the repertoire was profiled, and TCRdb retains in-frame clones only, with some absent. The sample lists roughly 240,000 clones, 68% occurring once. Sequenced input: naive CD4+ T cells from blood. The receptors shown here come from a man younger than 45 in good health. Both conserved end residues are part of each CDR3. Each record gives: CDR3 DNA, CDR3 protein, clone size, V gene, CDR3 length, D gene, J gene. A D gene is named only where the DNA matches it firmly. Clone size, where shown, is once, few, many, or a class for clones that have expanded.

TGTGCCAGCAGTACCGACGGTCTCCTCCACTTT CASSTDGLLHF . TRBV6-5 11 . TRBJ1-6
TGTGCCACCAGCAGAGATCGAATAACTGAAGCTTTCTTT CATSRDRITEAFF . TRBV15 13 . TRBJ1-1
TGTGCCAGCAGTCCGGGACTAGCGGGAGTGGAGACCCAGTACTTC CASSPGLAGVETQYF few TRBV28 15 TRBD2 TRBJ2-5
TGCGCCAGCAGTCAGGCGGTCTCGCAGTATTTT CASSQAVSQYF few TRBV23-1 11 . TRBJ2-3
TGTGCCAGCAGCCTAGGCCTCGAGTTTAGCAACGGGTACATTCAGTACTTC CASSLGLEFSNGYIQYF . TRBV7-9 17 . TRBJ2-4
TGCAGCGTTGAAGGCCTACCGAAGGGCACAGATACGCAGTATTTT CSVEGLPKGTDTQYF . TRBV29-1 15 . TRBJ2-3
TGTGCCAGCAGCCGACAGGGTAGGGAGACCCAGTACTTC CASSRQGRETQYF few TRBV6-5 13 TRBD1 TRBJ2-5
TGCGCCAGCAGCCTCAGTTTAATGGAGACCCAGTACTTC CASSLSLMETQYF once TRBV4-1 13 . TRBJ2-5
TGCGCCAGCAGCCAAGAAGTACTAGCGGGGCCCCAACTTTTT CASSQEVLAGPQLF . TRBV4-1 14 TRBD2 TRBJ2-3
TGTGCCAGCAGGCGAGGTTCCGAGACCCAGTACTTC CASRRGSETQYF few TRBV7-9 12 . TRBJ2-5
TGCAGTGCACAATATGGCTACACCTTC CSAQYGYTF . TRBV20-1 9 . TRBJ1-2
TGCAGCGTCTTGGGGCAAGCTGAAGCTTTCTTT CSVLGQAEAFF . TRBV29-1 11 . TRBJ1-1
TGCAGCGTTGATCAGGGGGCGAAGAACACCGGGGAGCTGTTTTTT CSVDQGAKNTGELFF . TRBV29-1 15 TRBD1 TRBJ2-2
TGTGCTAGTGGTTTGGTCCCAGGCCGTGTGGAGAGGAATGAGCAGTTCTTC CASGLVPGRVERNEQFF few TRBV12-5 17 . TRBJ2-1
TGTGCCAGCAGGGAAAATTATGGGGCAGGGAATTCCGAGCAGTACTTC CASRENYGAGNSEQYF . TRBV2 16 . TRBJ2-7
TGTGCCAGCTCCCAAGCGAACACTGAAGCTTTCTTT CASSQANTEAFF . TRBV25-1 12 . TRBJ1-1
TGTGCCAGCAGCTCCAATTACTACGAGCAGTACTTC CASSSNYYEQYF few TRBV7-2 12 . TRBJ2-7
TGTGCCAGCAGTGGAGAGACCCAGTACTTC CASSGETQYF few TRBV21-1 10 . TRBJ2-5
TGCAGCGTTGCCTCTCCCTCTCTACGGAATGAGCAGTTCTTC CSVASPSLRNEQFF . TRBV29-1 14 . TRBJ2-1
TGTGCCAGCAGTTATACGTCGCGAGGAGATACGCAGTATTTT CASSYTSRGDTQYF . TRBV6-5 14 . TRBJ2-3
TGTGCCAGCAGCTCGGGACGGCCGAACATTCAGTACTTC CASSSGRPNIQYF few TRBV13 13 . TRBJ2-4
TGTGCCTGGAGTGTACTTGGGGCGCGGACCCAGTACTTC CAWSVLGARTQYF . TRBV30 13 . TRBJ2-5